The next 8 T cell receptor beta chains were all read from a single sample in a study of T-cell reconstitution after alpha-beta-depleted transplantation in children. A library of TCRbeta sequences, prepared with unique molecular identifiers, was generated. TCRdb processed the PCR reads anew with MiXCR; each CDR3 protein has one entry. The table has hundreds of thousands of distinct CDR3 sequences, 10% to 15% seen once; the top ten hold 2.2%. Material: PBMCs, mostly from graft donor cells, obtained 360 days after TCRalphabeta/CD19-depleted stem cell transplant. All receptors derive from a male patient aged 10-17 years who had a stem cell transplant for acute myeloid leukemia, so the T cells may come from the graft donor.

This clonotype has at least ten counts. This chain joins TRBV23-1 and TRBJ2-5, with TRBD1 as a possible D gene (6 bases). TRBV23-1 is reported as an ORF; its role is uncertain. The CDR3 length is 13 residues. Trimming pared 4 bases from V and 6 bases from J, leaving 12 bases between. CDR3 sequence (DNA): TGCGCCAGCAGTCCGACCGGACAGAAGACCCAGTACTTC. Protein sequence: CASSPTGQKTQYF.

This clonotype was found many times. V usage is TRBV20-1 and J usage is TRBJ2-1; tentative D call: TRBD2 (6 bases). The CDR3 sequence is 14 residues long. Germline CDR1 is DFQATT and CDR2 is SNEGSKA (reference sequence). V lost 6 bases and J lost 6, with 18 bases in between. DNA of the CDR3: TGCAGTGCCGGAGGGGATTCTCCGATCAATGAGCAGTTCTTC. Amino acid sequence: CSAGGDSPINEQFF.

V gene TRBV20-1 combines with J gene TRBJ2-5; 11 bases are a match to TRBD2. The CDR3 consists of 15 residues. Germline CDR1 and CDR2: DFQATT and SNEGSKA (reference sequence). The J segment lost 5 bases and the V segment lost 3 bases, leaving 8 bases of the junction unmatched. In DNA form, the CDR3 reads TGCAGTGCTAGGGTAGCGGGAGGGCCAGTGGAGACCCAGTACTTC. It encodes CSARVAGGPVETQYF.

This chain links TRBV20-1 with TRBJ2-7; 9 positions match TRBD1. V dropped 1 base and J dropped 6; count of bases not matched to a gene: 10. Germline values: CDR1 DFQATT, CDR2 SNEGSKA (reference sequence). The CDR3 sequence is 15 residues long. CDR3 sequence: CSARGVGTGYAEQYF. CDR3 coding DNA: TGCAGTGCTAGAGGAGTGGGGACAGGGTATGCCGAGCAGTACTTC.

On this clonotype itself: An end of the junction differs from the germline gene, which may be a read error. V is TRBV11-1 and J is TRBJ2-1, with TRBD2 matching over 11 bases. Germline loops: CDR1 SGHAT, CDR2 FQDESV (reference sequence). The CDR3 loop spans 20 amino acids. CDR3 sequence (DNA): TGTGCCAGCAGCTACATCGGGACTAGCGGAGGAGAATCCTTCTACAATGAGCAGTTATTC. This gives the protein CASSYIGTSGGESFYNEQLF.

The sample holds many counts of this clonotype. The chain employs TRBV11-2 and TRBJ2-7; D is possibly TRBD1 (5 bases). V was clipped by 1 base and J by 3 bases, with 22 bases between them. CDR1 SGHAT and CDR2 FQNNGV come from the germline V gene. This CDR3 spans 18 amino acids. The CDR3 bases are TGTGCCAGCAGCTTAGGCCAACCTACAGGACGCGGAGTCTACGAGCAGTACTTC. It yields the protein CASSLGQPTGRGVYEQYF.

The chain joins TRBV24-1 to TRBJ2-7, with 11 positions matching TRBD2. The germline gives CDR1 KGHDR, CDR2 SFDVKD. This CDR3 has 17 residues. Unmatched junction bases numbered 8, after V lost 5 bases and J lost 0 bases. Here the CDR3 reads CATSGTSGSKDSYEQYF. Written as DNA, the CDR3 is TGTGCCACCAGTGGGACTAGCGGGTCAAAGGACTCCTACGAGCAGTACTTC.

The chain uses TRBV20-1 and TRBJ2-7; maybe TRBD1 (6 bases). Looked up from germline, CDR1 is DFQATT and CDR2 is SNEGSKA (reference sequence). Trimming left V 0 bases short and J 4 bases short, with 13 bases between. The CDR3 loop spans 14 amino acids. CDR3 region: CSARDLHRVYEQYF. CDR3 in DNA: TGCAGTGCTAGAGATCTGCACAGGGTTTACGAGCAGTACTTC.